The clone carrying this T cell receptor (beta chain) was seen only a few times. Per the original data handling: Reference gene primer amplification gave nucleated cell count estimates. Assay: immunoSEQ multiplex PCR; the TCRdb copy retains only in-frame clones and omits some. V and J calls and clone size are those listed in that table; D and trimming were worked out from the DNA. The sample contains tens of thousands of clones, almost 85% of which appear only once. The data were obtained in a study of blood T cell repertoires in COVID-19. Turning to the study itself: Some COVID-19 samples were acute and others convalescent; all came from the United States, Italy and Spain. T cells, B-cell-depleted T cells, or PBMCs provided the cDNA or gDNA that served as material.

The sample was peripheral blood. This receptor was taken from a man in his 70s with acute or convalescent COVID-19.

The CDR3 nucleotides are TGTGCCAGCAGCTCACTAGCGGGAAACGACGAGCAGTACTTC. This sequence encodes CASSSLAGNDEQYF. The rearrangement uses TRBV7-8 and TRBJ2-7; 10 nucleotides align to TRBD2. The V segment lost 4 bases and the J segment 5 bases; nucleotides outside the gene matches: 5. There are 14 residues in the CDR3. The germline V gene encodes CDR1 SGHVS and CDR2 FQNEAQ.